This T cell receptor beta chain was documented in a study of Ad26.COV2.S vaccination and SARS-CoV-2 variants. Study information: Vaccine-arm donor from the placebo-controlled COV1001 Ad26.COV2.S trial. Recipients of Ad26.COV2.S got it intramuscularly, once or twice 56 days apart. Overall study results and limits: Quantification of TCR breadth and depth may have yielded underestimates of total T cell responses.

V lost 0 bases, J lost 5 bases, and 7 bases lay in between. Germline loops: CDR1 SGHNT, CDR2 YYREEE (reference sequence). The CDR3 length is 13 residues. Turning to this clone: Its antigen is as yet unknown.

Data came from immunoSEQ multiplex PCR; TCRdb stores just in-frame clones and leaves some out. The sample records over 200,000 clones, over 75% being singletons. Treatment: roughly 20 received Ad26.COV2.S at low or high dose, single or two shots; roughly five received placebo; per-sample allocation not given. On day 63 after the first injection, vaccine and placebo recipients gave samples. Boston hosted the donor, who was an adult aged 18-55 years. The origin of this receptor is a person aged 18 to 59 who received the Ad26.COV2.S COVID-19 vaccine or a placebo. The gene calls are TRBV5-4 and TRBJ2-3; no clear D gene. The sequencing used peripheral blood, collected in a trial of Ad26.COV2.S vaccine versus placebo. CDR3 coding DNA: TGTGCCAGCAGCTTGGGTAGAGAAGATACGCAGTATTTT. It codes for CASSLGREDTQYF.